This T cell receptor (beta chain) is drawn from a study of blood T cell repertoires in COVID-19. The CDR3 loop spans 13 amino acids. The V and J ends lost 5 bases and 7 bases, in that order; junction bases with no gene match: 5. Germline CDR1 reads MNHEY; CDR2 reads SVGAGI. This table comes from immunoSEQ multiplex PCR, and its TCRdb copy is limited to in-frame clones, with some not included. The table includes roughly 200,000 clones, 89% detected once. Ages ranged from roughly 18 to 100 years, with residence in about two dozen US areas. The sequencing sample was made of PBMCs or T cells enriched from blood (not recorded which). The sequence was obtained from a middle-aged woman with acute COVID-19. The rearrangement joins TRBV6-5 to TRBJ1-2, with TRBD1 matching 9 bases. The DNA for the CDR3 is TGTGCCAGCAGTCCGGGACAGGGTAGTGGCTACACCTTC. It yields the protein CASSPGQGSGYTF.